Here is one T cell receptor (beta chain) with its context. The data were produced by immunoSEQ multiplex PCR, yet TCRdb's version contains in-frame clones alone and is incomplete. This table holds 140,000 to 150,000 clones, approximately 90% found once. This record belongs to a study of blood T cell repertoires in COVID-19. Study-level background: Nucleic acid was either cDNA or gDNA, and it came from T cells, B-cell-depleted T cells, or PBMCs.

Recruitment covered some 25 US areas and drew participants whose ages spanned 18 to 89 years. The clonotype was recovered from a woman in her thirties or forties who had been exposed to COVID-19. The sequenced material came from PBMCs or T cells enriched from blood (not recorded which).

The CDR3 reads CASSQAPLLGLGGNEQFF. The CDR3 DNA is TGTGCCAGCAGCCAAGCGCCCCTACTAGGGCTGGGGGGCAATGAGCAGTTCTTC. The gene calls are TRBV3-1 (or the pseudogene TRBV3-2) and TRBJ2-1, with D possibly being TRBD2 (6 bases). The length of the CDR3 is 18 residues. V was pared by 1 base and J by 6 bases, with 22 bases between. Germline V gene data show CDR1 as LGHDT and CDR2 as YNNKEL (reference sequence).